Below, 23 T cell receptor beta chains from the same sample are listed, as sequenced in a study of cytomegalovirus exposure and HLA in healthy donors. The PCR made use of 60 Vbeta and 13 Jbeta primers. TCRdb's copy holds only in-frame clones and misses some; the assay was immunoSEQ multiplex PCR. The sample holds around 150,000 clones, about 86% seen once. Sequencing used PBMCs. The receptors were sampled from a woman under 30 in good health and CMV-seronegative.

The V call is TRBV6-1, the J call TRBJ2-2; the match to TRBD1 covers 8 bases. CDR1 and CDR2 from the germline V gene are MNHNS and SASEGT. This CDR3 contains 15 residues. V lost 4 bases and J lost 6; bases outside the gene matches: 7. The CDR3 region is CASSAPSGGSGELFF. CDR3 DNA sequence: TGTGCCAGCAGTGCCCCATCAGGGGGCTCCGGGGAGCTGTTTTTT.

V and J are TRBV5-1 and TRBJ2-5; D is perhaps TRBD2 (6 bases). The CDR3 length is 14 residues. CDR1 SGHRS and CDR2 YFSETQ come from the germline V gene. The V end was cut by 0 bases, the J end by 3 bases, with 9 bases between. CDR3 sequence (DNA): TGCGCCAGCAGCTTGGAGTCGGGGGAAGAGACCCAGTACTTC. Amino acid sequence: CASSLESGEETQYF.

This clone was counted only a few times. The V call is TRBV4-2, the J call TRBJ1-4; 8 bases are a match to TRBD1. V lost 0 bases and J lost 2; bases outside the gene matches: 5. The germline V gene has CDR1 LGHNA and CDR2 YNFKEQ. The CDR3 is 17 amino acids. The CDR3 nucleotides are TGTGCCAGCAGCCAAGATCGCAGGACAGGGACTAATGAAAAACTGTTTTTT. Protein product: CASSQDRRTGTNEKLFF.

The chain is built from TRBV5-4 and TRBJ1-2; no clear D. Trimming left V 2 bases short and J 2 bases short, with 7 bases between. The germline V gene has CDR1 SGHNT and CDR2 YYREEE (reference sequence). This CDR3 is built from 13 residues. The CDR3 DNA reads as TGTGCCAGCAGCTTTGACACAAACTATGGCTACACCTTC. This translates into CASSFDTNYGYTF. Complete variable domain (other parts from reference TRBV5-4 and TRBJ1-2): ETGVTQSPTHLIKTRGQQVTLRCSSQSGHNTVSWYQQALGQGPQFIFQYYREEENGRGNFPPRFSGLQFPNYSSELNVNALELDDSALYLCASSFDTNYGYTFGSGTRLTVV.

V is TRBV30 and J is TRBJ2-7; TRBD1 aligns across 8 bases. This CDR3 is built from 15 residues. Trimming took 1 base from V and 3 from J; bases not matched to a gene: 8. Germline-derived CDR1 and CDR2 are GTSNPN and SVGIG (reference sequence). The CDR3: CAWSGLRTGFYEQYF. Here the CDR3 DNA reads TGTGCCTGGAGTGGGCTTAGGACAGGGTTCTACGAGCAGTACTTC.

The chain links TRBV27 to TRBJ2-1, with D possibly being TRBD1 (6 bases). This CDR3 has 13 residues. From germline, CDR1 is MNHEY and CDR2 SMNVEV (reference sequence). Trimming took 6 bases from V and 5 from J, leaving 11 bases between them. Here the CDR3 DNA reads TGTGCCAGCAGCTGGACAGAAGACAATGAGCAGTTCTTC. Protein sequence: CASSWTEDNEQFF.

The chain couples TRBV5-1 to TRBJ2-1, with 9 bases matching TRBD2. With V trimmed by 4 bases and J by 4 bases, 12 bases remained unmatched. The germline V gene has CDR1 SGHRS and CDR2 YFSETQ. This CDR3 has 17 residues. This CDR3 reads CASSLPGGRADYNEQFF. The DNA of the CDR3 is TGCGCCAGCAGCCTGCCGGGCGGGAGGGCCGATTACAATGAGCAGTTCTTC.

This sequence joins TRBV18 and TRBJ2-1; the match to TRBD2 covers 8 bases. The ends lost 4 bases at V and 0 bases at J; junction bases unmatched: 2. Looked up from germline, CDR1 is KGHSH and CDR2 is LQKENI. This CDR3 is built from 15 residues. This chain's CDR3 is CASSRSGSSYNEQFF. DNA for the CDR3: TGTGCCAGCTCACGAAGCGGGAGCTCCTACAATGAGCAGTTCTTC.

This clone was detected a few times. The rearrangement uses TRBV6-6 and TRBJ2-7; D may be TRBD2 (5 bases). V was trimmed by 6 bases and J by 7 bases, leaving 10 bases between them. The CDR3 has 11 amino acids. CDR1 is MNHNY and CDR2 is SVGAGI in the germline V gene (reference sequence). The CDR3 DNA reads as TGTGCCAGCAGGCTCACGGGGGAGCAGTACTTC. Residues: CASRLTGEQYF.

The chain joins TRBV28 to TRBJ2-2; 7 positions agree with TRBD2. Germline-derived CDR1 and CDR2 are MDHEN and SYDVKM. V was pared by 2 bases and J by 5 bases, with 8 bases of the junction left unmatched. The CDR3 is made up of 16 amino acids. The CDR3 bases are TGTGCCAGCAGTTTACCGGCGGGAGAGGGGACCGGGGAGCTGTTTTTT. Its translation is CASSLPAGEGTGELFF.

This clone was found a few times. The genes are TRBV5-1 and TRBJ2-1; D may be TRBD2 (6 bases). This CDR3 contains 12 residues. Germline CDR1 and CDR2: SGHRS and YFSETQ. V was cut by 0 bases and J by 10 bases, with 8 bases left in between. CDR3 DNA sequence: TGCGCCAGCAGCTTGGCCGGGGGAGAGCAGTTCTTC. This translates into CASSLAGGEQFF.

V and J are TRBV15 and TRBJ2-1; TRBD2 is a possible D gene (6 bases). Deletions cut 3 bases from V and 0 bases from J, with 9 bases between. CDR1 LNHNV and CDR2 YYDKDF come from the germline V gene (reference sequence). This CDR3 is built from 15 residues. The CDR3 DNA reads as TGTGCCACCAGCAGTAGCGGCACCTCCTACAATGAGCAGTTCTTC. Its protein product is CATSSSGTSYNEQFF.

The chain employs TRBV19 and TRBJ2-7, with 7 bases fitting TRBD2. Unmatched junction bases numbered 7, after V lost 3 bases and J lost 2 bases. The CDR3 runs to 15 residues. Per germline, CDR1 LNHDA and CDR2 SQIVND (reference sequence). Here the CDR3 reads CASSMREGRTYEQYF. For the CDR3, the DNA is TGTGCCAGTAGTATGAGGGAGGGACGAACCTACGAGCAGTACTTC.

The rearrangement uses TRBV10-1 and TRBJ2-5; TRBD2 is a possible D gene (6 bases). Between the trimmed V and J ends, which lost 4 bases and 5 bases, there was a span of 11 bases. Germline V gene lookup returns CDR1 WNHNN and CDR2 SYGVQD (reference sequence). The CDR3 runs 13 residues. The CDR3 reads CASSGDWRETQYF. The CDR3 DNA reads TGCGCCAGCAGTGGGGACTGGCGGGAGACCCAGTACTTC.

The chain employs TRBV5-1 and TRBJ1-1; 7 bases agree with TRBD1. Germline V gene lookup returns CDR1 SGHRS and CDR2 YFSETQ. J lost 3 bases, V lost 2 bases, and 13 bases had no gene match. This CDR3 comprises 17 residues. CDR3 region: CASSFGGLKDRDTEAFF. CDR3 nucleotides: TGCGCCAGCAGCTTTGGCGGCCTAAAAGACAGGGACACTGAAGCTTTCTTT.

The chain recombines TRBV27 with TRBJ1-5, with 7 nucleotides matching TRBD1. Per the germline V gene, CDR1 is MNHEY and CDR2 is SMNVEV (reference sequence). J lost 0 bases, V lost 5 bases, and 10 bases had no gene match. The CDR3 runs 17 residues. The CDR3 protein is CASSPRQGFSSNQPQHF. CDR3 sequence (DNA): TGTGCCAGCAGTCCTAGACAGGGTTTTTCTAGCAATCAGCCCCAGCATTTT.

This clone was observed a handful of times. The chain is built from TRBV5-1 and TRBJ1-1; tentatively, D is TRBD1 (6 bases). The CDR3 runs 14 residues. Trimming shortened V by 0 bases and J by 3 bases, and 9 bases separated the two germline ends. Germline values: CDR1 SGHRS, CDR2 YFSETQ. CDR3 region: CASSLAGDHTEAFF. As DNA, the CDR3 is TGCGCCAGCAGCTTGGCAGGGGATCACACTGAAGCTTTCTTT.

The rearrangement links TRBV7-8 to TRBJ1-3, with 12 bases that match TRBD1. The V and J ends lost 5 bases and 6 bases, in that order; junction bases with no gene match: 8. Germline V gives CDR1 SGHVS, CDR2 FQNEAQ. The CDR3 spans 16 residues. This CDR3 is CASSPFAGQGANTIYF. The CDR3 nucleotides are TGTGCCAGCAGCCCATTCGCGGGACAGGGGGCAAACACCATATATTTT.

This clone has a handful of counts. The chain links TRBV30 to TRBJ2-7; 9 nucleotides match TRBD1. There are 16 residues in the CDR3. V dropped 0 bases and J dropped 6; count of bases not matched to a gene: 12. The germline gives CDR1 GTSNPN, CDR2 SVGIG (reference sequence). CDR3 amino acids: CAWSVPLGTGSAEQYF. In DNA, the CDR3 is TGTGCCTGGAGTGTACCCCTAGGGACAGGGTCTGCCGAGCAGTACTTC.

The chain recombines TRBV5-4 with TRBJ2-5; 13 positions match TRBD2. Germline loops: CDR1 SGHNT, CDR2 YYREEE (reference sequence). This CDR3 is built from 16 residues. J gave up 4 bases and V 4 bases, and 7 bases lay outside the gene matches. The CDR3 DNA is TGTGCCAGCAGCACCCAACTAGCGGGGGGGCTAGAGACCCAGTACTTC. Encoded protein: CASSTQLAGGLETQYF.

This clone was seen more than once but under ten times. The J gene is TRBJ2-7, the V gene TRBV6-6; TRBD1 matches 7 bases. Unmatched junction bases numbered 11, after V lost 6 bases and J lost 6 bases. Germline CDR1 MNHNY, CDR2 SVGAGI (reference sequence). The CDR3 length is 14 residues. DNA for the CDR3: TGTGCCAGCAGCCTCTGGGGCCAGGGGGTCGAGCAGTACTTC. Translation: CASSLWGQGVEQYF.

The rearrangement joins TRBV6-1 to TRBJ1-1; unclear D gene. The ends were cut back, 0 bases at V and 11 bases at J, with 13 bases in the middle. There are 13 residues in the CDR3. Germline CDR1 reads MNHNS; CDR2 reads SASEGT. The CDR3 reads CASSEAEFSKAFF. The DNA for the CDR3 is TGTGCCAGCAGTGAAGCTGAGTTTAGTAAGGCTTTCTTT.

The chain has TRBV5-1 and TRBJ2-7; possibly TRBD1 for D (6 bases). Germline loops: CDR1 SGHRS, CDR2 YFSETQ. The CDR3 is 13 residues long. Trimming shortened V by 0 bases and J by 9 bases, and 13 bases separated the two germline ends. As DNA, the CDR3 is TGCGCCAGCAGCTTGGGGGGGCGGAGCGCGCAGTACTTC. Protein sequence: CASSLGGRSAQYF.